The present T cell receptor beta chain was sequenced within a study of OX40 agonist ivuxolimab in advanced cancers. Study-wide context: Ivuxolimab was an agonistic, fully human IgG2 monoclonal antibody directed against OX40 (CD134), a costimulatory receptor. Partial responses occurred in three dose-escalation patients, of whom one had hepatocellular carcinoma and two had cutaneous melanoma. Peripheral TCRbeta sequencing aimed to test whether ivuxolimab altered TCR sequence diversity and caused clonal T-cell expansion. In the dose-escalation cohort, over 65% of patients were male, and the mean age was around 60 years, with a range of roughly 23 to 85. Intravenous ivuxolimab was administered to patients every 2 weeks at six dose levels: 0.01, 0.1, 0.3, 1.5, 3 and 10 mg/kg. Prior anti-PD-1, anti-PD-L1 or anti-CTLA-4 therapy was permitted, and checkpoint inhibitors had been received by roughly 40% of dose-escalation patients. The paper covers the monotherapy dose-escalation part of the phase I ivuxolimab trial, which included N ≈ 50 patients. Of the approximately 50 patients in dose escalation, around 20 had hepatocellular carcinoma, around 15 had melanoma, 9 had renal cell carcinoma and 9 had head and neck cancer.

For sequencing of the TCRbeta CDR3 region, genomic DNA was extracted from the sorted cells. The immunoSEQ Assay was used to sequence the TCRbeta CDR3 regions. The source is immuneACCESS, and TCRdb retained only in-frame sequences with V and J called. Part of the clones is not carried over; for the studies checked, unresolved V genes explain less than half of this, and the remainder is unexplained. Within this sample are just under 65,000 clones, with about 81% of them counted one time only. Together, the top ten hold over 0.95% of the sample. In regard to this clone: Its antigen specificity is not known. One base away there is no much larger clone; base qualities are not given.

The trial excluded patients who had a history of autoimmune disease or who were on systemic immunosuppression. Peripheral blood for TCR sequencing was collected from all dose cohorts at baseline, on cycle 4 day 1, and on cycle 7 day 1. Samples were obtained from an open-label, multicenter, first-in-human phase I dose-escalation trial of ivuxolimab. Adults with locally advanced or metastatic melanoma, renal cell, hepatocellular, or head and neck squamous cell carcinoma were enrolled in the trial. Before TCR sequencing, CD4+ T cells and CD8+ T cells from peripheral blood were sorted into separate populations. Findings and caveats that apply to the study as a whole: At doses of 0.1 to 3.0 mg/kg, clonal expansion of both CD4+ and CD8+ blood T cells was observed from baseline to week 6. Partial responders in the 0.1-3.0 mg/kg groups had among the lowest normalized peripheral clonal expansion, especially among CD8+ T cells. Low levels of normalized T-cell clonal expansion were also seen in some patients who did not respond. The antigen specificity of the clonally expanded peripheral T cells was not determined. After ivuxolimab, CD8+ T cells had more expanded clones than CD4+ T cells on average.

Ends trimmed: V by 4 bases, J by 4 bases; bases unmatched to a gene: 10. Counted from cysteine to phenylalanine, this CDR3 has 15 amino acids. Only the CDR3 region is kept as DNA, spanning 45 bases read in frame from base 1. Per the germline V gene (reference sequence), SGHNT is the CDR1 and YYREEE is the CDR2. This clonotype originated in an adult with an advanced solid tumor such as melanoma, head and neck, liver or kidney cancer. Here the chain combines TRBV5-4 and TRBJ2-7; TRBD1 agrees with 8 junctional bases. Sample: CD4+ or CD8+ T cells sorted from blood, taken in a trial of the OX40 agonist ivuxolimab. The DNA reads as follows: TGTGCCAGCAGCGATACCGGGACAGGTTTATACGAGCAGTACTTC. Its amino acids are CASSDTGTGLYEQYF.